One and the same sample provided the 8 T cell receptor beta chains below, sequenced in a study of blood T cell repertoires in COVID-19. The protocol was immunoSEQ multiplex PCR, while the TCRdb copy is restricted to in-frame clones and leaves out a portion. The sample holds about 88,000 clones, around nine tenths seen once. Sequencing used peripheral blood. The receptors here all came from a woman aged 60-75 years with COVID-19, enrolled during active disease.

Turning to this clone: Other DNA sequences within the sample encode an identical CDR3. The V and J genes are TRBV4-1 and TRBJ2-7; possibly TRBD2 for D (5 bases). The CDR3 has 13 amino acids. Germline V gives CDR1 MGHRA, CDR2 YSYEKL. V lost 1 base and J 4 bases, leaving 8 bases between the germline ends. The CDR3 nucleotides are TGCGCCAGCAGCCAAGGTCCGGGGTACGAGCAGTACTTC. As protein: CASSQGPGYEQYF.

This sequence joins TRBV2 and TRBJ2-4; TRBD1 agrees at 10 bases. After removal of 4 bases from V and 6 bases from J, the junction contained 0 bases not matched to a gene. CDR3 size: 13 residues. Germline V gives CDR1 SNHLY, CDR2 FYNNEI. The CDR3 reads CASSGDRGNIQYF. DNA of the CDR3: TGTGCCAGCAGTGGGGACAGGGGAAACATTCAGTACTTC.

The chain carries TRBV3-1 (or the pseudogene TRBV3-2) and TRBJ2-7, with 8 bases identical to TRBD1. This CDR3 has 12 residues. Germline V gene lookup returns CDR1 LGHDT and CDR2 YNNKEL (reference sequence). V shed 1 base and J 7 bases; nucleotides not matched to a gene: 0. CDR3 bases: TGTGCCAGCAGCCAAGGGACAGGGGAGCAGTACTTC. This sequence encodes CASSQGTGEQYF.

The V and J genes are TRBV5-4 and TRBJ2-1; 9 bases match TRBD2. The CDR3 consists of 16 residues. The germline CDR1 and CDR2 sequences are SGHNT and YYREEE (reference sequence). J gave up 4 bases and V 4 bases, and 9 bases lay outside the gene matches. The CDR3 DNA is TGTGCCAGCAGCCTACTAGCGGGCCTTGCGTACAATGAGCAGTTCTTC. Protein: CASSLLAGLAYNEQFF.

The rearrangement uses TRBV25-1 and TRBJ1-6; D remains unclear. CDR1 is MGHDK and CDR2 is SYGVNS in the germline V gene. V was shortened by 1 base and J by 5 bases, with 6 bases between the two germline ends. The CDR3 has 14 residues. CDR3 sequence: CASSEWQDNSPLHF. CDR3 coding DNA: TGTGCCAGCAGTGAATGGCAGGATAATTCACCCCTCCACTTT.

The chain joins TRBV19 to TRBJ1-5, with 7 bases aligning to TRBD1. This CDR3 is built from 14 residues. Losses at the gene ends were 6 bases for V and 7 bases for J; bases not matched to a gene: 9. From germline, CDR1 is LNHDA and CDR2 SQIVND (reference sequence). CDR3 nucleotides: TGTGCCAGTAGAGAACAGGGGCGGCCCCAGCCCCAGCATTTT. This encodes CASREQGRPQPQHF.

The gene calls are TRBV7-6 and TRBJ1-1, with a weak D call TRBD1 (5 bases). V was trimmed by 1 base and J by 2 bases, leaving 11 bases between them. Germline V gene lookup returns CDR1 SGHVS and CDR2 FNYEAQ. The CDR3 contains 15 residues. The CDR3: CASSLVGGVNTEAFF. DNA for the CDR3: TGTGCCAGCAGCTTAGTCGGGGGTGTCAACACTGAAGCTTTCTTT. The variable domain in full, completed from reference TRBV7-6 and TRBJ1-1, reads GAGVSQSPRYKVTKRGQDVALRCDPISGHVSLYWYRQALGQGPEFLTYFNYEAQQDKSGLPNDRFSAERPEGSISTLTIQRTEQRDSAMYRCASSLVGGVNTEAFFGQGTRLTVV.

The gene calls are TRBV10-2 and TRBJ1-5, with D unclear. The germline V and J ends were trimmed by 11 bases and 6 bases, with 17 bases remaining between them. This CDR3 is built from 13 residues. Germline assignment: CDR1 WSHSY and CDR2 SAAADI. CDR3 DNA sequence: TGCGCCCGCTGGGCGCGGGGTGGTCAGCCCCAGCATTTT. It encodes CARWARGGQPQHF.